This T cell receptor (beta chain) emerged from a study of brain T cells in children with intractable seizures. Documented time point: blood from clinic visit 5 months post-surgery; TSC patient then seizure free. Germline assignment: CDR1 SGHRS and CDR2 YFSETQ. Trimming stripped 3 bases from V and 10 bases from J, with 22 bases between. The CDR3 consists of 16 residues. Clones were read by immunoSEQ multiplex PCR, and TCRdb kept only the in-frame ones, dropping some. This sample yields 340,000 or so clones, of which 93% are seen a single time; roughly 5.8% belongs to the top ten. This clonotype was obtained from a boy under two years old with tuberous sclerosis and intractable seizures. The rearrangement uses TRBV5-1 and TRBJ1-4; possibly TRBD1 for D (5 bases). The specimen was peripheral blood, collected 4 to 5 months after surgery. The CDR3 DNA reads TGCGCCAGCAGCTCGCCGACCGGGCCCGGGGGGGGAAAACTGTTTTTT. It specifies CASSSPTGPGGGKLFF.